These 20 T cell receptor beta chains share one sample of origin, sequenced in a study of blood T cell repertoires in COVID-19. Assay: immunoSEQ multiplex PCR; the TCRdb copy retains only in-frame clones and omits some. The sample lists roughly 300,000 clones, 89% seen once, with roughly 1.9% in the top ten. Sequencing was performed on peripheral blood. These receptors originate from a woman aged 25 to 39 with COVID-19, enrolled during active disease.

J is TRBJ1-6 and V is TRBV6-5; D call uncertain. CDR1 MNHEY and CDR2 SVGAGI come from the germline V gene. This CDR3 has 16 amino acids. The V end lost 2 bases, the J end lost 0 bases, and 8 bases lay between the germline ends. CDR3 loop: CASSYAESSYNSPLHF. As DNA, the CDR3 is TGTGCCAGCAGTTACGCGGAGAGCTCCTATAATTCACCCCTCCACTTT.

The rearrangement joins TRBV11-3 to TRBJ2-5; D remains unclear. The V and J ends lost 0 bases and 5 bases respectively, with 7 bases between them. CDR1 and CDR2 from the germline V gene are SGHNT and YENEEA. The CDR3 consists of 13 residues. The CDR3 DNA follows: TGTGCCAGCAGCTTAGATAGCTTGGAGACCCAGTACTTC. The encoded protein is CASSLDSLETQYF.

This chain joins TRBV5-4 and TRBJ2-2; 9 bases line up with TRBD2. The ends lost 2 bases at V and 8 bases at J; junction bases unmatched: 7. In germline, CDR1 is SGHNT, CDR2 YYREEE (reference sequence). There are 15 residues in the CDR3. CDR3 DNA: TGTGCCAGCAGCTTCGGAGCGGGGGGCCCTGGGGAGCTGTTTTTT. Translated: CASSFGAGGPGELFF. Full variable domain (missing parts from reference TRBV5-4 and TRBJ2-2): ETGVTQSPTHLIKTRGQQVTLRCSSQSGHNTVSWYQQALGQGPQFIFQYYREEENGRGNFPPRFSGLQFPNYSSELNVNALELDDSALYLCASSFGAGGPGELFFGEGSRLTVL.

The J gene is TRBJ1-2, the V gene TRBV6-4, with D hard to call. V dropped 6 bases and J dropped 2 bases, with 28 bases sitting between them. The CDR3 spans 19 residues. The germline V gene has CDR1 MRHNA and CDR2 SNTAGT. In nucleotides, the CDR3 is TGTGCCAGCAGCCACCCGAGGCTTGTCACGAATGAAGAAAACTATGGCTACACCTTC. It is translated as CASSHPRLVTNEENYGYTF.

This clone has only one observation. CDR3 loop: CASSPQRGGLTGELFF. The CDR3 DNA reads TGTGCCAGCAGCCCCCAGCGGGGGGGCCTGACCGGGGAGCTGTTTTTT. V is TRBV9 and J is TRBJ2-2; 10 bases are a match to TRBD2. The germline V gene has CDR1 SGDLS and CDR2 YYNGEE. J lost 5 bases, V lost 4 bases, and 8 bases had no gene match. This CDR3 is built from 16 residues. The variable domain in full, with the rest retrieved from reference TRBV9 and TRBJ2-2, is DSGVTQTPKHLITATGQRVTLRCSPRSGDLSVYWYQQSLDQGLQFLIQYYNGEERAKGNILERFSAQQFPDLHSELNLSSLELGDSALYFCASSPQRGGLTGELFFGEGSRLTVL.

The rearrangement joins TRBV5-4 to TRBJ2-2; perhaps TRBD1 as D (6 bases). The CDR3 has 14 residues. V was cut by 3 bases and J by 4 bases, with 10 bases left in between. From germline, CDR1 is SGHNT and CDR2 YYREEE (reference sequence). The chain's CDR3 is CASSSTGPTGELFF. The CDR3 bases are TGTGCCAGCAGCTCCACAGGGCCCACCGGGGAGCTGTTTTTT.

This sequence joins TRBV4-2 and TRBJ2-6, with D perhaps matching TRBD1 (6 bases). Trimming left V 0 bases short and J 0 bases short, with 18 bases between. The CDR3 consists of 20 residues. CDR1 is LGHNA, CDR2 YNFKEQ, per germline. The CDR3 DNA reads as TGTGCCAGCAGCCAAGAGGGATCTGGACAGCCAGACTCTGGGGCCAACGTCCTGACTTTC. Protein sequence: CASSQEGSGQPDSGANVLTF.

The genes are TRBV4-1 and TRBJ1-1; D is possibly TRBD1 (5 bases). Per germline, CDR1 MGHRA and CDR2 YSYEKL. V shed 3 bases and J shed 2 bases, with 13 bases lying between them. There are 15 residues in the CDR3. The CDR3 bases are TGCGCCAGCAGCCACAACGAACAGGTAAACACTGAAGCTTTCTTT. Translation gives CASSHNEQVNTEAFF.

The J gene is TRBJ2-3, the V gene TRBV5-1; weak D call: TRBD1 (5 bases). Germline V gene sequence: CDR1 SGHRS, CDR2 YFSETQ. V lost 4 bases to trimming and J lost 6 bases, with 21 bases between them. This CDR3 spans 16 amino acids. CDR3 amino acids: CASSRQTDHRADTQYF. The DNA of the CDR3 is TGCGCCAGCAGCAGGCAGACAGATCATCGGGCGGATACGCAGTATTTT.

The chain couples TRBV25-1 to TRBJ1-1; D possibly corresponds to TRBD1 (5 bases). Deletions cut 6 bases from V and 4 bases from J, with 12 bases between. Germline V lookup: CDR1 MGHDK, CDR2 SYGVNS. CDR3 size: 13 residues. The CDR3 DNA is TGTGCCAGCAGCCTGGGGGGGGGCACTGAAGCTTTCTTT. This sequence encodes CASSLGGGTEAFF. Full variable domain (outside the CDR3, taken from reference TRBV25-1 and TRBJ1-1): EADIYQTPRYLVIGTGKKITLECSQTMGHDKMYWYQQDPGMELHLIHYSYGVNSTEKGDLSSESTVSRIRTEHFPLTLESARPSHTSQYLCASSLGGGTEAFFGQGTRLTVV.

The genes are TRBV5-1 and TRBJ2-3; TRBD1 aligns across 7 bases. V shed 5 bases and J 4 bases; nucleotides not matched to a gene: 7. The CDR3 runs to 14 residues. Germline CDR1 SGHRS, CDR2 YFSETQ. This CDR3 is CASSRRQGADTQYF. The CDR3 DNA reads TGCGCCAGCAGTCGAAGACAGGGAGCAGATACGCAGTATTTT.

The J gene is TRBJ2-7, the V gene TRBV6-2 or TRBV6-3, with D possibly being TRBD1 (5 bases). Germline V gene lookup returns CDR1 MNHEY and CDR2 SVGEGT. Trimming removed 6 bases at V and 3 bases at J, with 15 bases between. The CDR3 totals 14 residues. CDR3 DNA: TGTGCCAGCAGCGAGACAGAGGTGGGCTACGAGCAGTACTTC. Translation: CASSETEVGYEQYF.

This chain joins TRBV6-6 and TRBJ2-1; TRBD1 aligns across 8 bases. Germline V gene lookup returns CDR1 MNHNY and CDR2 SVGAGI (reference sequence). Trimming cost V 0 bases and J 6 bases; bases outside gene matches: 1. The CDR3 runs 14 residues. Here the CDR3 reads CASSYSRGPNEQFF. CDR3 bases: TGTGCCAGCAGTTACTCCAGGGGGCCCAATGAGCAGTTCTTC.

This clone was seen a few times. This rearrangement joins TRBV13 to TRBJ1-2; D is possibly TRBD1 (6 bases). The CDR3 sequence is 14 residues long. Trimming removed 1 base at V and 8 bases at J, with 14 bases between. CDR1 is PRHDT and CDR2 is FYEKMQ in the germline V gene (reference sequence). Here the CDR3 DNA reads TGTGCCAGCAGCTTAGCAGGGGAAGCGGAGGGCTACACCTTC. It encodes CASSLAGEAEGYTF. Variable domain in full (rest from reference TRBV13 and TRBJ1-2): AAGVIQSPRHLIKEKRETATLKCYPIPRHDTVYWYQQGPGQDPQFLISFYEKMQSDKGSIPDRFSAQQFSDYHSELNMSSLELGDSALYFCASSLAGEAEGYTFGSGTRLTVV.

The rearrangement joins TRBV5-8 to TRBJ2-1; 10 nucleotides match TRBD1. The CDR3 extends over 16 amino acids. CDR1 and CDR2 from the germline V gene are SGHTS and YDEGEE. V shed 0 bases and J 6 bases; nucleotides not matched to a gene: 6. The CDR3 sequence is CASSLVTGGPFNEQFF. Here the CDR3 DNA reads TGTGCCAGCAGCTTGGTGACAGGGGGCCCGTTCAATGAGCAGTTCTTC.

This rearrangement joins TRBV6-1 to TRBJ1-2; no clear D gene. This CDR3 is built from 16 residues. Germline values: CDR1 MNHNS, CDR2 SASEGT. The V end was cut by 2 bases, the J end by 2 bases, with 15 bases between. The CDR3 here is CASSERGQTSNYGYTF. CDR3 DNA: TGTGCCAGCAGTGAAAGAGGGCAGACTTCCAACTATGGCTACACCTTC.

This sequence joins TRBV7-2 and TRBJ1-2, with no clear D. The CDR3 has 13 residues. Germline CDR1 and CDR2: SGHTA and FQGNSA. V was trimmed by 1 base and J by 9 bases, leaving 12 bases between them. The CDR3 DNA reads TGTGCCAGCAGCTTAGTGAGTCAGGATCGCTACACCTTC. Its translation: CASSLVSQDRYTF.

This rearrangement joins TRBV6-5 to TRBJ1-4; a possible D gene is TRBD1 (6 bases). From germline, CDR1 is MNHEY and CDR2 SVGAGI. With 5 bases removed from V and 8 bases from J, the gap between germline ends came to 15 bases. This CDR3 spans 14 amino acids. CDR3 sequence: CASSLQGYREKLFF. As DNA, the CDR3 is TGTGCCAGCAGTCTACAGGGATATAGGGAAAAACTGTTTTTT.

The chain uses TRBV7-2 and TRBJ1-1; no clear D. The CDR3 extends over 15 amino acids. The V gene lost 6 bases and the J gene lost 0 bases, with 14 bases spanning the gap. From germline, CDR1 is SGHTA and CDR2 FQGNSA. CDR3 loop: CASRTSITVNTEAFF. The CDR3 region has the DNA TGTGCCAGCAGGACTTCGATCACCGTGAACACTGAAGCTTTCTTT.

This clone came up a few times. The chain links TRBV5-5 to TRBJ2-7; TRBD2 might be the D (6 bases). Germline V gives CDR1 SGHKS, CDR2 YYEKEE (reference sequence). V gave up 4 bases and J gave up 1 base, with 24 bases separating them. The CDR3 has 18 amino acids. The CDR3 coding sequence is TGTGCCAGCAGCCTTCACCGGGACTCCCGCCAGGCGTCCTACGAGCAGTACTTC. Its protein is CASSLHRDSRQASYEQYF. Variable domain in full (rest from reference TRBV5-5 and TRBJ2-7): DAGVTQSPTHLIKTRGQQVTLRCSPISGHKSVSWYQQVLGQGPQFIFQYYEKEERGRGNFPDRFSARQFPNYSSELNVNALLLGDSALYLCASSLHRDSRQASYEQYFGPGTRLTVT.